The rows below give T cell receptor beta chains drawn from one sample of a study of blood T cell repertoires in COVID-19. The table came from immunoSEQ multiplex PCR; TCRdb's copy has only in-frame clones and leaves some out. Among some 130,000 clones listed, 70% to 90% were seen once. The sequencing input was peripheral blood. These TCRs come from a woman aged 45-59 years who had recovered from COVID-19. The CDR3 runs from the conserved cysteine through the conserved F or W. A D gene is named only where the DNA matches it firmly.

>TRBD1|TRBJ2-5|TRBV29-1
CSVARTGGETQYF
TGCAGCGTTGCCCGGACAGGCGGAGAGACCCAGTACTTC
>.|TRBJ1-2|TRBV30
CAWSRGTWGGYTF
TGTGCCTGGAGTAGGGGGACCTGGGGGGGCTACACCTTC
>.|TRBJ2-7|TRBV11-3
CASSLTGFASWYEQYF
TGTGCCAGCAGCTTAACAGGGTTTGCTAGTTGGTACGAGCAGTACTTC
>.|TRBJ2-3|TRBV5-1
CASSLFGASTDTQYF
TGCGCCAGCAGCTTGTTCGGAGCTAGCACAGATACGCAGTATTTT
>.|TRBJ2-5|TRBV7-9
CASSFGGATKGTQYF
TGTGCCAGCAGCTTCGGGGGAGCAACGAAGGGGACCCAGTACTTC
>.|TRBJ2-2|TRBV7-3
CASSQIGGTNGELFF
TGTGCCAGCAGCCAAATAGGAGGGACCAACGGGGAGCTGTTTTTT
>.|TRBJ2-2|TRBV2
CASSAGQGWAGELFF
TGTGCCAGCAGTGCAGGGCAGGGCTGGGCCGGGGAGCTGTTTTTT
>TRBD2|TRBJ2-3|TRBV30
CAWRSGGPHTQYF
TGTGCCTGGAGATCGGGAGGGCCACATACGCAGTATTTT
>.|TRBJ1-2|TRBV4-1
CASSQFGLYYGYTF
TGCGCCAGCAGCCAGTTTGGACTTTACTATGGCTACACCTTC
>TRBD2|TRBJ2-1|TRBV5-4
CASSKLSGGPLFYNEQFF
TGTGCCAGCAGCAAACTTAGCGGGGGCCCTTTATTTTACAATGAGCAGTTCTTC
>TRBD2|TRBJ2-1|TRBV12-5
CASGLLVPGRLAGLGEQFF
TGTGCTAGTGGCCTCCTTGTTCCAGGGCGGCTAGCGGGATTGGGGGAGCAGTTCTTC
>.|TRBJ1-3|TRBV6-5
CASSYSNSGNTIYF
TGTGCCAGCAGTTACTCTAACTCCGGAAACACCATATATTTT
>TRBD1|TRBJ1-1|TRBV10-3
CATQGQGLNTEAFF
TGTGCCACTCAGGGACAGGGTCTGAACACTGAAGCTTTCTTT
>.|TRBJ1-1|TRBV29-1
CSVEGGPGTEAFF
TGCAGCGTTGAAGGGGGGCCGGGCACTGAAGCTTTCTTT
>.|TRBJ2-5|TRBV9
CASSFDSYGPQETQYF
TGTGCCAGCAGCTTTGATAGTTATGGTCCCCAAGAGACCCAGTACTTC
>TRBD2|TRBJ2-3|TRBV11-2
CASSLIGTTGQYTQYF
TGTGCCAGCAGCTTAATCGGGACTACCGGGCAGTATACGCAGTATTTT
>.|TRBJ2-1|TRBV18
CASSPAQGRTLGNEQFF
TGTGCCAGCTCACCCGCCCAGGGGAGAACTCTTGGCAATGAGCAGTTCTTC
>.|TRBJ1-5|TRBV5-6
CASSLRGYGQPQHF
TGTGCCAGCAGCTTGCGGGGGTATGGTCAGCCCCAGCATTTT
>TRBD1|TRBJ2-7|TRBV5-6
CASSLRTGGIYEQYF
TGTGCCAGCAGCTTGAGAACAGGGGGTATCTACGAGCAGTACTTC
>TRBD2|TRBJ2-1|TRBV6-5
CASSTSGGYNEQFF
TGTGCCAGCAGTACTAGCGGGGGGTACAATGAGCAGTTCTTC
>.|TRBJ1-2|TRBV4-1
CASSQVGRVLNYGYTF
TGCGCCAGCAGCCAAGTCGGGAGGGTTTTAAACTATGGCTACACCTTC
>TRBD1|TRBJ2-5|TRBV7-7
CASSSVTGEETQYF
TGTGCCAGCAGCTCCGTGACAGGGGAAGAGACCCAGTACTTC
>.|TRBJ2-6|TRBV18
CASSPGGNSGANVLTF
TGTGCCAGCTCACCGGGGGGAAACTCTGGGGCCAACGTCCTGACTTTC
>TRBD2|TRBJ2-1|TRBV2
CASSGSGGVSYNEQFF
TGTGCCAGCAGCGGGAGCGGGGGTGTTTCCTACAATGAGCAGTTCTTC
>TRBD1|TRBJ2-7|TRBV6-5
CASRAGTGETYEQYF
TGTGCCAGCAGGGCCGGGACAGGGGAGACCTACGAGCAGTACTTC
>.|TRBJ1-5|TRBV28
CASSLGRRIQHF
TGTGCCAGCAGTTTAGGTCGCAGGATCCAGCATTTT
>.|TRBJ1-5|TRBV4-1
CASSQEAGTNSNQPQHF
TGCGCCAGCAGCCAAGAAGCCGGGACAAATAGCAATCAGCCCCAGCATTTT
>.|TRBJ2-1|TRBV7-9
CASSLSGNEQFF
TGTGCCAGCAGCCTTAGCGGCAATGAGCAGTTCTTC
>.|TRBJ1-3|TRBV7-9
CASSLATALSGNTIYF
TGTGCCAGCAGCTTAGCGACAGCTCTCTCTGGAAACACCATATATTTT
>.|TRBJ2-1|TRBV28
CASRFKQYNEQFF
TGTGCCAGCAGGTTCAAACAGTACAATGAGCAGTTCTTC